The rows below give T cell receptor beta chains drawn from one sample of a study of T cells in Graves' hyperthyroidism and ophthalmopathy. TCRdb reprocessed the multiplex PCR reads with MiXCR, giving one entry per CDR3 protein. The sample holds some 550,000 distinct CDR3 sequences, about a fifth seen once. Source material: blood. All receptors come from a man aged 18 to 30 with Graves' hyperthyroidism. Both conserved end residues are trimmed from each CDR3. Each record gives: clone size, V gene, D gene, CDR3 protein. D genes are given only for firm matches. Clone size is given for some rows only: seen once, a few or many times, or a class if the clone is expanded.

clone_size: few
v_call: TRBV6-1
d_call: TRBD1
cdr3_aa: ASRGLTGGDEQY

clone_size: many
v_call: TRBV3-1
d_call: TRBD2
cdr3_aa: ASSQTSGTKTQY

clone_size: many
v_call: TRBV20-1
d_call: NA
cdr3_aa: SARDPQGYSNQPQH

clone_size: NA
v_call: TRBV5-6
d_call: TRBD1
cdr3_aa: ASSFRDREGGYT

clone_size: few
v_call: TRBV20-1
d_call: NA
cdr3_aa: SARDGLSPSGYT

clone_size: many
v_call: TRBV6-1
d_call: NA
cdr3_aa: ASRGGGNVYEQY

clone_size: many
v_call: TRBV12-3/TRBV12-4
d_call: NA
cdr3_aa: ASSPYRTEAF

clone_size: many
v_call: TRBV27
d_call: NA
cdr3_aa: ASSLIPVGYEQY

clone_size: NA
v_call: TRBV20-1
d_call: TRBD1
cdr3_aa: SARDRLGTGSNQPQH

clone_size: many
v_call: TRBV6-1
d_call: NA
cdr3_aa: ASIPWGNGNTGELF

clone_size: many
v_call: TRBV12-3/TRBV12-4
d_call: TRBD1
cdr3_aa: ASRNRGWNYGYT

clone_size: NA
v_call: TRBV7-8
d_call: TRBD1
cdr3_aa: ASSLLMDRGGHQPQH

clone_size: many
v_call: TRBV7-9
d_call: NA
cdr3_aa: AVPQDGYT

clone_size: few
v_call: TRBV11-3
d_call: NA
cdr3_aa: ASSFISTVDTKAF

clone_size: many
v_call: TRBV6-1
d_call: NA
cdr3_aa: ASGKTILETQY

clone_size: few
v_call: TRBV4-2
d_call: TRBD1
cdr3_aa: ASSQPDRVGTEAF

clone_size: few
v_call: TRBV19
d_call: NA
cdr3_aa: ASSIGQSSNQPQH

clone_size: many
v_call: TRBV12-3/TRBV12-4
d_call: TRBD1
cdr3_aa: ASTATGTGTYEQY

clone_size: NA
v_call: TRBV5-1
d_call: NA
cdr3_aa: ASSSPTGAKNIQY

clone_size: few
v_call: TRBV30
d_call: NA
cdr3_aa: AWEPTGNTEAF

clone_size: few
v_call: TRBV3-1
d_call: NA
cdr3_aa: ASSPLGAGGPKNIQY

clone_size: many
v_call: TRBV30
d_call: NA
cdr3_aa: AWSGGTKAEAF

clone_size: many
v_call: TRBV2
d_call: NA
cdr3_aa: ASSATAYGYT

clone_size: many
v_call: TRBV28
d_call: NA
cdr3_aa: ASLGGKETQY

clone_size: many
v_call: TRBV6-5
d_call: NA
cdr3_aa: ASSFGKANTEAF

clone_size: many
v_call: TRBV7-6
d_call: NA
cdr3_aa: ASSHPPEAGRTEAF

clone_size: many
v_call: TRBV24-1
d_call: TRBD2
cdr3_aa: ATSETSGGQETQY

clone_size: many
v_call: TRBV6-1
d_call: NA
cdr3_aa: ASSEVGQGGYGYT

clone_size: many
v_call: TRBV7-9
d_call: TRBD1
cdr3_aa: ASSSHRGGELF

clone_size: many
v_call: TRBV12-3/TRBV12-4
d_call: NA
cdr3_aa: ASSLAAGALSNQPQH

clone_size: NA
v_call: TRBV6-2/TRBV6-3
d_call: TRBD1
cdr3_aa: ASSTLDRASEEQY

clone_size: many
v_call: TRBV6-2/TRBV6-3
d_call: TRBD1
cdr3_aa: ASSYRTGGLSEMNTEAF

clone_size: many
v_call: TRBV28
d_call: NA
cdr3_aa: ASSHRRGAGGTGELF

clone_size: many
v_call: TRBV6-1
d_call: TRBD2
cdr3_aa: ASSVSSGGAGELF

clone_size: few
v_call: TRBV6-1
d_call: TRBD2
cdr3_aa: ASSERLAGAYEQY

clone_size: many
v_call: TRBV5-6
d_call: NA
cdr3_aa: ASRGPLEGYT

clone_size: NA
v_call: TRBV6-1
d_call: TRBD1
cdr3_aa: ASSELIRGPPNYGYT

clone_size: NA
v_call: TRBV12-3/TRBV12-4
d_call: NA
cdr3_aa: ASSFTGLETQY

clone_size: few
v_call: TRBV12-3/TRBV12-4
d_call: TRBD1
cdr3_aa: ASSQGLQGDQPQH

clone_size: many
v_call: TRBV30
d_call: NA
cdr3_aa: AWSWGPQQPQH